Below are 16 T cell receptor beta chains sequenced from a single sample in a study of T cells expressing NK-cell markers. Using the 5' RACE reads, TCRdb records one entry per CDR3 protein without DNA. This sample's table reports about 410,000 distinct CDR3 sequences. Sequenced sample: blood T cells: a sorted CD56 or NKG2C T cell subset, CD4+ or CD8+ T cells, or bulk PBMC T cells (not recorded which). The source is a woman aged 45-65 years in good health.

The genes are TRBV4-2 and TRBJ2-1; TCRdb selects TRBD2, and the lack of DNA leaves this call unchecked. Germline CDR1 and CDR2: LGHNA and YNFKEQ. The CDR3 is 14 residues long. The CDR3 reads CASSPPGLNNEQFF.

This rearrangement joins TRBV2 to TRBJ2-2. Germline V gene sequence: CDR1 SNHLY, CDR2 FYNNEI. The CDR3 covers 13 residues. CDR3: CASSATVTGELFF.

This rearrangement joins TRBV5-1 to TRBJ1-1. CDR1 and CDR2 from the germline V gene are SGHRS and YFSETQ. This CDR3 is 13 amino acids long. The CDR3 sequence is CASSLDPYGEAFF.

This chain links TRBV5-1 with TRBJ2-2; TCRdb's assignment of TRBD2 cannot be checked, as there is no DNA. Germline loops: CDR1 SGHRS, CDR2 YFSETQ. The CDR3 length is 18 residues. CDR3 in amino acids: CASSQEMPSGPNTGELFF.

The chain uses TRBV12-3 or TRBV12-4 and TRBJ1-2. The CDR3 runs 12 residues. The chain's CDR3 is CASRAYPYGYTF.

This rearrangement joins TRBV4-1 to TRBJ1-3. CDR1 is MGHRA, CDR2 YSYEKL, per germline. CDR3 length equals 15 residues. The CDR3 sequence is CASSQDDVRGNTIYF.

The chain uses TRBV2 and TRBJ1-5; as DNA is missing, the TRBD1 call by TCRdb cannot be tested. Germline CDR1 reads SNHLY; CDR2 reads FYNNEI. The CDR3 extends over 13 amino acids. CDR3 in amino acids: CASRQGEDQPQHF.

V is TRBV20-1 and J is TRBJ2-3; TCRdb names TRBD2, which stays unverified in the absence of DNA. The CDR3 has 16 amino acids. The germline V gene encodes CDR1 DFQATT and CDR2 SNEGSKA (reference sequence). The CDR3 here is CSARRGGGRAICTQYF.

The chain links TRBV20-1 to TRBJ2-1. Per germline, CDR1 DFQATT and CDR2 SNEGSKA (reference sequence). The CDR3 covers 14 residues. CDR3 residues: CSAFSGDSYNEQFF.

This chain uses TRBV7-9 with TRBJ2-1; no DNA is available, so the TRBD1 call from TCRdb remains unchecked. In germline, CDR1 is SEHNR, CDR2 FQNEAQ (reference sequence). The CDR3 extends over 15 amino acids. This chain's CDR3 is CASSSAPGGEDEQFF.

The chain has TRBV7-6 and TRBJ2-3. The CDR3 loop spans 13 amino acids. Germline lookup yields CDR1 SGHVS and CDR2 FNYEAQ. CDR3 region: CASSLSLGDTQYF.

The chain has TRBV7-9 and TRBJ1-2; TCRdb selects TRBD1, and the lack of DNA leaves this call unchecked. CDR1 and CDR2 (germline): SEHNR, FQNEAQ (reference sequence). The CDR3 is 14 residues long. This CDR3 is CASVPRGQNYGYTF.

The chain joins TRBV5-1 to TRBJ2-6; TCRdb names TRBD2, which stays unverified in the absence of DNA. Germline lookup yields CDR1 SGHRS and CDR2 YFSETQ. CDR3 length: 15 amino acids. The chain's CDR3 is CASSSLMEPTSVLTF.

The V gene is TRBV9, the J gene TRBJ2-1; the D gene TCRdb calls, TRBD1, cannot be checked with no DNA. Germline assignment: CDR1 SGDLS and CDR2 YYNGEE. The CDR3 sequence is 17 residues long. This CDR3 is CASSAEGMGGRAFEQFF.

The chain's CDR3 is CASNVRGSGANVLTF. The chain employs TRBV6-2 or TRBV6-3 and TRBJ2-6; TCRdb calls TRBD2, which cannot be checked without DNA. Per the germline V gene, CDR1 is MNHEY and CDR2 is SVGEGT. The CDR3 runs to 15 residues.

The chain uses TRBV4-1 and TRBJ2-1; TCRdb names TRBD2, which stays unverified in the absence of DNA. The CDR3 totals 16 residues. CDR1 and CDR2 from the germline V gene are MGHRA and YSYEKL. This chain's CDR3 is CASSQVTTSGGGEQFF.